Following are 17 T cell receptor beta chains from one sample sequenced in a study of blood T cell repertoires in COVID-19. Profiled with immunoSEQ multiplex PCR; TCRdb holds only in-frame clones, not every one. The table records about 160,000 clones, over 80% of them present only once. The sequenced material came from peripheral blood. These receptors originate from a woman of 80 years or more with active or convalescent COVID-19.

V gene TRBV7-2 combines with J gene TRBJ2-5; tentatively, D is TRBD1 (6 bases). This CDR3 has 15 amino acids. Trimming shortened V by 2 bases and J by 1 base, and 11 bases separated the two germline ends. In germline, CDR1 is SGHTA, CDR2 FQGNSA. CDR3 region: CASSLPRTAQETQYF. The CDR3 region has the DNA TGTGCCAGCAGCTTACCTAGGACAGCCCAAGAGACCCAGTACTTC.

The V and J genes are TRBV11-1 and TRBJ1-1; TRBD1 agrees at 7 bases. Germline-derived CDR1 and CDR2 are SGHAT and FQDESV (reference sequence). The junction had 7 bases not matched to a gene; V was cut back by 5 bases and J by 4 bases. CDR3 size: 14 residues. Written as DNA, the CDR3 is TGTGCCAGCAGCCCGCGACAGGGAACCACTGAAGCTTTCTTT. Translated: CASSPRQGTTEAFF.

The chain links TRBV10-1 to TRBJ2-3; D gene unclear. The CDR3 is 14 residues long. V lost 11 bases, J lost 2 bases, and 17 bases lay in between. Germline V gene sequence: CDR1 WNHNN, CDR2 SYGVQD (reference sequence). CDR3 region: CAPTLRLSTDTQYF. For the CDR3, the DNA is TGCGCCCCCACCTTGAGGTTATCCACAGATACGCAGTATTTT.

The V call is TRBV6-2 or TRBV6-3, the J call TRBJ1-2, with 9 nucleotides matching TRBD1. The V segment lost 5 bases and the J segment 6 bases; nucleotides outside the gene matches: 4. The CDR3 has 13 residues. The germline V gene encodes CDR1 MNHEY and CDR2 SVGEGT. The CDR3 DNA is TGTGCCAGCAGTGACAGGGGGAGGAATGGCTACACCTTC. It codes for CASSDRGRNGYTF.

The chain couples TRBV25-1 to TRBJ1-5; weak D call: TRBD1 (6 bases). The germline V and J ends were trimmed by 4 bases and 2 bases, with 6 bases remaining between them. The CDR3 consists of 13 residues. Germline V CDR1 and CDR2: MGHDK, SYGVNS. The CDR3 sequence is CASSGQGNQPQHF. CDR3 nucleotides: TGTGCCAGCAGTGGACAGGGCAATCAGCCCCAGCATTTT.

This clone showed up just once. The rearrangement joins TRBV2 to TRBJ1-1; 7 bases are shared with TRBD1. This CDR3 comprises 13 residues. V shed 5 bases, J shed 3 bases, and the junction held 3 bases outside the gene matches. CDR1 SNHLY and CDR2 FYNNEI come from the germline V gene. CDR3 coding DNA: TGTGCCAGCAGTATCGACAGGGACACTGAAGCTTTCTTT. Translation: CASSIDRDTEAFF.

The V and J genes are TRBV6-2 or TRBV6-3 and TRBJ1-2, with 9 bases fitting TRBD1. The V gene end was trimmed by 5 bases and the J gene end by 4 bases; junction bases not matched to a gene: 11. The CDR3 length is 16 residues. Germline V gene sequence: CDR1 MNHEY, CDR2 SVGEGT. The CDR3, as DNA: TGTGCCAGCAGTCGGAACCGGGACAGGGATATCTATGGCTACACCTTC. This encodes CASSRNRDRDIYGYTF.

This clone was seen more than once but under ten times. The chain uses TRBV7-9 and TRBJ1-2; TRBD1 aligns across 7 bases. The CDR3 runs 17 residues. J was trimmed by 5 bases and V by 0 bases; bases with no gene match: 12. The germline V gene has CDR1 SEHNR and CDR2 FQNEAQ (reference sequence). CDR3 sequence (DNA): TGTGCCAGCAGCTTAGCAACGGGGTTAGGGGACAGATATGGCTACACCTTC. It yields the protein CASSLATGLGDRYGYTF.

The genes are TRBV6-4 and TRBJ1-5; the D is unclear. V lost 5 bases and J 6 bases, leaving 14 bases between the germline ends. Germline loops: CDR1 MRHNA, CDR2 SNTAGT. This CDR3 contains 14 residues. The CDR3 region is CASSPNDGGQPQHF. In DNA form, the CDR3 reads TGTGCCAGCAGTCCCAACGATGGAGGTCAGCCCCAGCATTTT.

The rearrangement uses TRBV18 and TRBJ2-1, with 7 bases that match TRBD2. Germline-derived CDR1 and CDR2 are KGHSH and LQKENI. CDR3 length: 15 amino acids. Germline trimming cut 4 bases from V and 8 bases from J; bases unmatched to any gene: 11. CDR3 bases: TGTGCCAGCTCACTGGGGAGGGCCCTGAGGGATGAGCAGTTCTTC. Translation gives CASSLGRALRDEQFF.

This clone was detected only a few times. This chain joins TRBV10-2 and TRBJ1-2; tentatively, D is TRBD1 (5 bases). Germline V gene lookup returns CDR1 WSHSY and CDR2 SAAADI. This CDR3 spans 17 amino acids. V was pared by 0 bases and J by 5 bases, with 19 bases between. CDR3 loop: CASSESTRALYSYGYTF. The DNA for the CDR3 is TGCGCCAGCAGTGAGTCGACCAGGGCCTTATACTCGTATGGCTACACCTTC.

This clone was seen a handful of times. V gene TRBV7-3 combines with J gene TRBJ1-1; D is perhaps TRBD1 (5 bases). The CDR3 covers 13 residues. Germline V lookup: CDR1 SGHTA, CDR2 FQGTGA. The germline V and J ends were trimmed by 4 bases and 1 base, with 7 bases remaining between them. CDR3 sequence reads: CASSSQGNTEAFF. The CDR3 bases are TGTGCCAGCAGCTCGCAGGGGAACACTGAAGCTTTCTTT.

This clone was seen more than once but under ten times. V usage is TRBV12-3 or TRBV12-4 and J usage is TRBJ1-1; 10 positions agree with TRBD1. V lost 2 bases, J lost 10 bases, and 4 bases stayed unmatched. This CDR3 spans 13 amino acids. CDR3 amino acids: CASSLLGQGRAFF. The CDR3 coding sequence is TGTGCCAGCAGTTTACTGGGACAGGGGAGAGCTTTCTTT.

V usage is TRBV7-9 and J usage is TRBJ1-5; 8 bases fit TRBD1. With 1 base clipped from V and 4 bases from J, the junction kept 6 bases outside the gene matches. Germline CDR1 SEHNR, CDR2 FQNEAQ (reference sequence). The CDR3 covers 16 residues. The CDR3 DNA follows: TGTGCCAGCAGCTTAGACGGGGACAGGCCAAATCAGCCCCAGCATTTT. This codes for CASSLDGDRPNQPQHF.

The chain combines TRBV6-7 with TRBJ2-5, with a weak D call TRBD2 (6 bases). TRBV6-7 is an ORF, with its function uncertain. The CDR3 covers 14 residues. V lost 2 bases, J lost 5 bases, and 12 bases lay in between. CDR3 loop: CASSYGAGRETQYF. CDR3 sequence (DNA): TGTGCCAGCAGTTACGGGGCGGGGCGGGAGACCCAGTACTTC.

The chain links TRBV29-1 to TRBJ2-2; tentatively, D is TRBD1 (6 bases). Germline V CDR1 and CDR2: SQVTM, ANQGSEA. The V end was cut by 6 bases, the J end by 1 base, with 9 bases between. This CDR3 has 13 amino acids. The CDR3 reads CSVVRGNTGELFF. The CDR3 DNA is TGCAGCGTGGTCAGGGGGAACACCGGGGAGCTGTTTTTT.

The gene calls are TRBV6-5 and TRBJ2-7; D is possibly TRBD1 (5 bases). CDR3 size: 16 residues. Trimming stripped 0 bases from V and 2 bases from J, with 14 bases between. Germline CDR1 and CDR2: MNHEY and SVGAGI. CDR3: CASSYSLSGLPYEQYF. CDR3 DNA sequence: TGTGCCAGCAGTTACTCGCTCTCAGGGTTACCCTACGAGCAGTACTTC.